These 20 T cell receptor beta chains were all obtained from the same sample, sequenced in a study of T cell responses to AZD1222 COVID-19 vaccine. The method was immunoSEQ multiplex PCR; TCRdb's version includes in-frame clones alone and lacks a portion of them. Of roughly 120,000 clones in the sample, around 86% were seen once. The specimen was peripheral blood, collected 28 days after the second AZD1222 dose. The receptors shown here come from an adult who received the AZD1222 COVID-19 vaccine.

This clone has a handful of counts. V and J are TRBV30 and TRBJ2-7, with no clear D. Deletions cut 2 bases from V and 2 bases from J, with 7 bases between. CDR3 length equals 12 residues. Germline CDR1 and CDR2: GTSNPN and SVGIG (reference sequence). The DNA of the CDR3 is TGTGCCTGGAGTCCCAGTCCCTACGAGCAGTACTTC. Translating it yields CAWSPSPYEQYF.

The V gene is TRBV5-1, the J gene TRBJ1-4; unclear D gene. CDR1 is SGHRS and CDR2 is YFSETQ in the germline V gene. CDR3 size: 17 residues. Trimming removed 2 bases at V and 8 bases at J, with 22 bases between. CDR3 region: CASSFELGGGGGEKLFF. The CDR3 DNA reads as TGCGCCAGCAGCTTCGAGCTAGGTGGCGGCGGCGGGGAAAAACTGTTTTTT.

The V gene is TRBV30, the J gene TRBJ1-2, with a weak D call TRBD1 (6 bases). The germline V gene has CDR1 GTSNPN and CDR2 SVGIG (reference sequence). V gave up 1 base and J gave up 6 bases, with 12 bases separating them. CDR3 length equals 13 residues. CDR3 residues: CAWSGQGRHGYTF. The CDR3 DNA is TGTGCCTGGAGTGGGCAGGGGCGCCATGGCTACACCTTC.

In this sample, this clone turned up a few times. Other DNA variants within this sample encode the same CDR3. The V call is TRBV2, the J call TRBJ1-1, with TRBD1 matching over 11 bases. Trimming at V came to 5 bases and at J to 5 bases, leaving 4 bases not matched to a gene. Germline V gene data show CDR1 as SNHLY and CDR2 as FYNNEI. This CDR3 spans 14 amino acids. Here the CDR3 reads CASSKGQGATEAFF. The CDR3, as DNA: TGTGCCAGCAGTAAAGGACAGGGGGCGACTGAAGCTTTCTTT.

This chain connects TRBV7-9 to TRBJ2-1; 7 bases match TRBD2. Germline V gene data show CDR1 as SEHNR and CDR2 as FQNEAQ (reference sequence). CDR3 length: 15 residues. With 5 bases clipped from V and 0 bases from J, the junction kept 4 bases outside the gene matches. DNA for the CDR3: TGTGCCAGCAGCAAACTAGCGTCCTCCTACAATGAGCAGTTCTTC. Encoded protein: CASSKLASSYNEQFF.

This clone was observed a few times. The CDR3 is CARSSLFGGNQPQHF. CDR3 bases: TGTGCCAGAAGCTCCCTGTTCGGGGGCAATCAGCCCCAGCATTTT. V gene TRBV7-5 combines with J gene TRBJ1-5. TRBV7-5 is a pseudogene. This CDR3 region has 15 residues.

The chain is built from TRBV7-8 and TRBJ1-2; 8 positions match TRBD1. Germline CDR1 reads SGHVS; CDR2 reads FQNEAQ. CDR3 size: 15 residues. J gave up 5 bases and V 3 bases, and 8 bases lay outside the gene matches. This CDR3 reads CASSFQGQGPYGYTF. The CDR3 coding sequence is TGTGCCAGCAGCTTTCAAGGACAGGGACCGTATGGCTACACCTTC.

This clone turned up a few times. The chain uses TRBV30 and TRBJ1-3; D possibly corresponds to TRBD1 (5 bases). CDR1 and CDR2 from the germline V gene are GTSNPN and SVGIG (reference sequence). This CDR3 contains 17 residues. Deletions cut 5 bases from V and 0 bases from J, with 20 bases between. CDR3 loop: CAWEGIGTLSSGNTIYF. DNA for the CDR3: TGTGCCTGGGAAGGAATCGGGACTTTAAGCTCTGGAAACACCATATATTTT.

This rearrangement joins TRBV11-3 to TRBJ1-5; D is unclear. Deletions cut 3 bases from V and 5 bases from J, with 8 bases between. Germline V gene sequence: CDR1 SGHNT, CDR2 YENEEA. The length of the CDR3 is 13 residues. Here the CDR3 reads CASSLGADQPQHF. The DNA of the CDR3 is TGTGCCAGCAGCTTGGGTGCCGATCAGCCCCAGCATTTT.

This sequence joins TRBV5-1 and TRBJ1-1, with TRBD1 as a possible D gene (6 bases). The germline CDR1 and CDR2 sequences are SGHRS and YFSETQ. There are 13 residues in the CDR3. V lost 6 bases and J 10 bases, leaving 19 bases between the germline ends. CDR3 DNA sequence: TGCGCCAGCAACCAGGGTCAGGGGAGTCGAGCTTTCTTT. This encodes CASNQGQGSRAFF.

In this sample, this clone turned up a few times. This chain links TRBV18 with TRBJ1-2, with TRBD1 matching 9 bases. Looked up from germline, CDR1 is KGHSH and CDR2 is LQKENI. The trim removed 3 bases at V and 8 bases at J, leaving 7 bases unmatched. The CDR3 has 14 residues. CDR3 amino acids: CASSPPGQGRGYTF. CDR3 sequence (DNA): TGTGCCAGCTCACCCCCGGGACAGGGAAGAGGCTACACCTTC.

CDR3 bases: TGTGCCAGCAGTGAAGCGCAAGGCCGGATTAGTGACATTCAGTACTTC. It specifies CASSEAQGRISDIQYF. The chain uses TRBV2 and TRBJ2-4; D is uncertain. V was clipped by 0 bases and J by 8 bases, with 17 bases between them. CDR3 size: 16 residues. Germline V gene lookup returns CDR1 SNHLY and CDR2 FYNNEI.

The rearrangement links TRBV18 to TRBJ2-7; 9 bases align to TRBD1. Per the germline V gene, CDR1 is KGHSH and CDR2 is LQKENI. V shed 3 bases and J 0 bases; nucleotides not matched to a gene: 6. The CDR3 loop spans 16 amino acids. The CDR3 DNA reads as TGTGCCAGCTCACCGGGACAGGGTCCCAGCTCCTACGAGCAGTACTTC. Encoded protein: CASSPGQGPSSYEQYF.

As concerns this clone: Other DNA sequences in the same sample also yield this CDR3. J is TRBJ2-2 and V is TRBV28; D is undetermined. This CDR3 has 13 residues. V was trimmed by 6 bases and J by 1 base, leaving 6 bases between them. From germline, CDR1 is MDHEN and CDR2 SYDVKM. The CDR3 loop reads CASSSVNTGELFF. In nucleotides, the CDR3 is TGTGCCAGCAGCTCTGTGAACACCGGGGAGCTGTTTTTT.

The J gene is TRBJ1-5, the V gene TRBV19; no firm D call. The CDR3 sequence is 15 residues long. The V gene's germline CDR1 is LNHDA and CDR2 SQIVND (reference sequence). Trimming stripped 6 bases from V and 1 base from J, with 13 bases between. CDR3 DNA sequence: TGTGCCAGTAGGGGTTTTGACGGGAGCAATCAGCCCCAGCATTTT. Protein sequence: CASRGFDGSNQPQHF.

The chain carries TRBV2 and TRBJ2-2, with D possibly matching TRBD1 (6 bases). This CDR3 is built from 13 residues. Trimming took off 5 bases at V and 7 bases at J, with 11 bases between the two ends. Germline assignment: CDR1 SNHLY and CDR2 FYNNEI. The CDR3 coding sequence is TGTGCCAGCAGTAATCAGGGACACGGGGAGCTGTTTTTT. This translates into CASSNQGHGELFF.

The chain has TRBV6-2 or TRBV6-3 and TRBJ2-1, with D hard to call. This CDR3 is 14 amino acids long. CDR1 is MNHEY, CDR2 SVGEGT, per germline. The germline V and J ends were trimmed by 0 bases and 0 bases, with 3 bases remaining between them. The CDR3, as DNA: TGTGCCAGCAGTTACTCGGACTCCTACAATGAGCAGTTCTTC. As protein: CASSYSDSYNEQFF.

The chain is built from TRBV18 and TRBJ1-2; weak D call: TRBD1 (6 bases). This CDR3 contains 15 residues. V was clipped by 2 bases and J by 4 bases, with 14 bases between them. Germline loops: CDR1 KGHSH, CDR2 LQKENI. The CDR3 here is CASSPWRTEVYGYTF. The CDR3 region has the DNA TGTGCCAGCTCACCATGGCGGACAGAAGTCTATGGCTACACCTTC. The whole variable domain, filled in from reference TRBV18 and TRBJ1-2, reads NAGVMQNPRHLVRRRGQEARLRCSPMKGHSHVYWYRQLPEEGLKFMVYLQKENIIDESGMPKERFSAEFPKEGPSILRIQQVVRGDSAAYFCASSPWRTEVYGYTFGSGTRLTVV.

The CDR3 DNA reads TGTGCCAGCTCACCACGAGGGGTCGCAGATACGCAGTATTTT. Protein: CASSPRGVADTQYF. The chain carries TRBV18 and TRBJ2-3; D is tentatively TRBD1 or TRBD2 (5 bases each). The CDR3 loop spans 14 amino acids. Between the trimmed V and J ends, which lost 1 base and 4 bases, there was a span of 9 bases. In germline, CDR1 is KGHSH, CDR2 LQKENI.

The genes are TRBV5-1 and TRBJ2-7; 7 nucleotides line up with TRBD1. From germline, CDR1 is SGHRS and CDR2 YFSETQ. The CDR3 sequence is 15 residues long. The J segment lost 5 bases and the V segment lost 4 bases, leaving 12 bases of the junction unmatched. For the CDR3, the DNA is TGCGCCAGCAGCCCTCCCTCAGGGGGTATCAACGAGCAGTACTTC. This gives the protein CASSPPSGGINEQYF.